This passage covers 27 T cell receptor beta chains from one sample sequenced in a study of T-cell memory formation after mild COVID-19. TCRdb independently ran MiXCR on the 5' RACE reads; one entry per CDR3 protein. The sample gives approximately 50,000 distinct CDR3 sequences, approximately 9.1% of which show up once; 10% to 15% is in the top ten. The sample consisted of PBMCs or a T cell subset sorted from them (not recorded which). These receptors originate from an adult woman who had mild COVID-19 (a few samples of this study predate the infection). Cell type and time point are not known.

This chain connects TRBV7-3 to TRBJ2-5; D unclear. The CDR3 totals 12 residues. Germline CDR1 reads SGHTA; CDR2 reads FQGTGA. V was clipped by 4 bases and J by 1 base, with 4 bases between them. The CDR3 bases are TGTGCCAGCAGCTCAGCCCAAGAGACCCAGTACTTC. This sequence encodes CASSSAQETQYF. Supplemented by reference TRBV7-3 and TRBJ2-5, the full variable domain reads GAGVSQTPSNKVTEKGKYVELRCDPISGHTALYWYRQSLGQGPEFLIYFQGTGAADDSGLPNDRFFAVRPEGSVSTLKIQRTERGDSAVYLCASSSAQETQYFGPGTRLLVL.

This clonotype was seen repeatedly, ten times or more. V and J are TRBV20-1 and TRBJ2-7; TRBD2 agrees at 7 bases. Germline CDR1 is DFQATT and CDR2 is SNEGSKA (reference sequence). V was pared by 3 bases and J by 2 bases, with 4 bases of the junction left unmatched. CDR3 length equals 13 residues. The CDR3 DNA follows: TGCAGTGCTAGGAGGGCGGGGGCCTACGAGCAGTACTTC. Translated: CSARRAGAYEQYF.

The sample holds a few counts of this clonotype. This chain links TRBV4-3 with TRBJ2-5; 7 nucleotides agree with TRBD1. From germline, CDR1 is LGHNA and CDR2 YSLEER. CDR3 length: 16 amino acids. The V segment lost 0 bases and the J segment 7 bases; nucleotides outside the gene matches: 11. The CDR3 reads CASSQDIGQASRTQYF. The CDR3 DNA is TGCGCCAGCAGCCAAGATATAGGACAGGCGTCTAGGACCCAGTACTTC.

A few counts support this clonotype. The chain uses TRBV11-2 and TRBJ2-3, with 9 bases aligning to TRBD2. Unmatched junction bases numbered 12, after V lost 4 bases and J lost 1 base. Germline V gene sequence: CDR1 SGHAT, CDR2 FQNNGV. The CDR3 is 18 amino acids. The CDR3 is CASSSPPLLAGGTDTQYF. CDR3 bases: TGTGCCAGCAGCTCCCCCCCTCTACTAGCGGGTGGCACAGATACGCAGTATTTT.

V gene TRBV5-5 combines with J gene TRBJ1-2; TRBD1 aligns across 7 bases. With V trimmed by 2 bases and J by 2 bases, 6 bases remained unmatched. This CDR3 has 15 residues. Per germline, CDR1 SGHKS and CDR2 YYEKEE (reference sequence). In nucleotides, the CDR3 is TGTGCCAGCAGCTTAGGACAGGACCTAAACTATGGCTACACCTTC. Translation gives CASSLGQDLNYGYTF.

The V gene is TRBV9, the J gene TRBJ2-7; TRBD2 aligns across 7 bases. The germline gives CDR1 SGDLS, CDR2 YYNGEE. The ends lost 0 bases at V and 2 bases at J; junction bases unmatched: 5. The CDR3 is 15 amino acids. CDR3 DNA: TGTGCCAGCAGCGTAGGCGGTGGGGGGGCCTACGAGCAGTACTTC. Residues: CASSVGGGGAYEQYF.

This chain links TRBV5-4 with TRBJ2-5; TRBD2 agrees at 7 bases. With V trimmed by 4 bases and J by 5 bases, 14 bases remained unmatched. This CDR3 is 16 amino acids long. Germline V gene data show CDR1 as SGHNT and CDR2 as YYREEE (reference sequence). In DNA, the CDR3 is TGTGCCAGCAGCCTGAGGGTGATGCGCGGGGGTGAGACCCAGTACTTC. Protein sequence: CASSLRVMRGGETQYF.

This clonotype has just a few counts. This chain uses TRBV7-9 with TRBJ2-1; D tentatively reads TRBD1 or TRBD2 (6 bases each). Trimming shortened V by 4 bases and J by 5 bases, and 27 bases separated the two germline ends. Germline V gives CDR1 SEHNR, CDR2 FQNEAQ (reference sequence). The CDR3 is 19 residues long. The CDR3 loop is CASSSGVGRWDLRHNEQFF. The CDR3 DNA is TGTGCCAGCAGCTCAGGGGTTGGTCGATGGGACTTGCGACACAATGAGCAGTTCTTC.

The J gene is TRBJ2-5, the V gene TRBV9, with 9 bases matching TRBD1. This CDR3 region has 17 residues. V lost 0 bases, J lost 1 base, and 7 bases stayed unmatched. The germline CDR1 and CDR2 sequences are SGDLS and YYNGEE. The CDR3 region is CASSVGGMTGGQETQYF. As DNA, the CDR3 is TGTGCCAGCAGCGTAGGTGGTATGACAGGGGGCCAAGAGACCCAGTACTTC.

This rearrangement joins TRBV20-1 to TRBJ2-3, with D maybe TRBD1 (5 bases). The V gene lost 4 bases and the J gene lost 0 bases, with 17 bases spanning the gap. The germline V gene has CDR1 DFQATT and CDR2 SNEGSKA (reference sequence). The CDR3 length is 16 residues. CDR3 bases: TGCAGTGCTAACCCTGCAGGGCGTACTAGCACAGATACGCAGTATTTT. Translated: CSANPAGRTSTDTQYF.

The V gene is TRBV7-2, the J gene TRBJ2-7, with 12 positions matching TRBD2. Germline V gene sequence: CDR1 SGHTA, CDR2 FQGNSA. V lost 6 bases to trimming and J lost 7 bases; unmatched junction nucleotides: 10. CDR3 length equals 15 residues. The CDR3 region has the DNA TGTGCCAGCAGTCCAAGGACTAGCGGGATTGGAGAGCAGTACTTC. Translation gives CASSPRTSGIGEQYF. The variable domain in full, completed from reference TRBV7-2 and TRBJ2-7, reads GAGVSQSPSNKVTEKGKDVELRCDPISGHTALYWYRQSLGQGLEFLIYFQGNSAPDKSGLPSDRFSAERTGGSVSTLTIQRTQQEDSAVYLCASSPRTSGIGEQYFGPGTRLTVT.

At least ten counts were recorded for this clonotype. The chain carries TRBV20-1 and TRBJ2-1; D is unresolved. V was clipped by 0 bases and J by 6 bases, with 18 bases between them. CDR1 DFQATT and CDR2 SNEGSKA come from the germline V gene (reference sequence). CDR3 size: 16 residues. CDR3 in amino acids: CSARDGKEHLSNEQFF. The CDR3 DNA is TGCAGTGCTAGAGATGGCAAGGAACATCTTTCCAATGAGCAGTTCTTC.

This clonotype was counted only a few times. The gene calls are TRBV2 and TRBJ1-4; D is undetermined. The V gene's germline CDR1 is SNHLY and CDR2 FYNNEI. The CDR3 is 12 amino acids. Trimming removed 2 bases at V and 7 bases at J, with 5 bases between. CDR3 loop: CASSETGEKLFF. The CDR3 coding sequence is TGTGCCAGCAGTGAAACGGGTGAAAAACTGTTTTTT.

V usage is TRBV24-1 and J usage is TRBJ2-7; D is ambiguous. The germline V gene encodes CDR1 KGHDR and CDR2 SFDVKD. V was cut by 3 bases and J by 3 bases, with 20 bases left in between. The CDR3 consists of 17 residues. The CDR3 sequence is CATSDRITWIIVYEQYF. For the CDR3, the DNA is TGTGCCACCAGTGATCGTATCACCTGGATTATCGTCTACGAGCAGTACTTC.

This clonotype was seen a few times. This chain joins TRBV29-1 and TRBJ1-1; 11 bases fit TRBD1. The J segment lost 4 bases and the V segment lost 5 bases, leaving 6 bases of the junction unmatched. Germline CDR1 reads SQVTM; CDR2 reads ANQGSEA. The CDR3 is 14 amino acids. The CDR3 DNA reads TGCAGCGTTCCTTCCGGGACAGGGGGCACTGAAGCTTTCTTT. It translates to CSVPSGTGGTEAFF.

The genes are TRBV12-3 or TRBV12-4 and TRBJ1-2, with TRBD1 identical over 7 bases. The CDR3 contains 14 residues. Trimming removed 6 bases from V and 1 base from J; junction bases left unmatched: 5. Here the CDR3 reads CASSPRDSNYGYTF. In DNA form, the CDR3 reads TGTGCCAGCAGCCCAAGGGACAGTAACTATGGCTACACCTTC.

This clonotype was detected a few times. The chain joins TRBV11-3 to TRBJ2-1; D remains ambiguous. Germline CDR1 reads SGHNT; CDR2 reads YENEEA. V was cut by 5 bases and J by 9 bases, with 8 bases left in between. There are 11 residues in the CDR3. This chain's CDR3 is CASSPQVEQFF. In nucleotides, the CDR3 is TGTGCCAGCAGCCCCCAGGTTGAGCAGTTCTTC.

Comment on this clonotype: One base away lies a much larger clone, so this may be a sequencing read error. The chain couples TRBV3-1 to TRBJ2-7; TRBD2 is a possible D gene (6 bases). V was shortened by 4 bases and J by 9 bases, with 16 bases between the two germline ends. Germline lookup yields CDR1 LGHDT and CDR2 YNNKEL (reference sequence). The CDR3 is made up of 13 amino acids. The CDR3 sequence is CASSPRDSLWQYF. CDR3 nucleotide sequence: TGTGCCAGCAGCCCGCGGGACTCGCTGTGGCAGTACTTC.

Many counts were recorded for this clonotype. This chain connects TRBV19 to TRBJ2-1, with 7 bases fitting TRBD1. The CDR3 is 13 amino acids. The junction had 5 bases not matched to a gene; V was cut back by 4 bases and J by 8 bases. The germline CDR1 and CDR2 sequences are LNHDA and SQIVND (reference sequence). CDR3 coding DNA: TGTGCCAGTAGTAAAACAGGGGTTGATGAGCAGTTCTTC. Amino acids: CASSKTGVDEQFF.

This clonotype showed up many times. The chain joins TRBV24-1 to TRBJ2-1; 9 bases are shared with TRBD1. This CDR3 spans 14 amino acids. The V segment lost 9 bases and the J segment 5 bases; nucleotides outside the gene matches: 7. The germline V gene encodes CDR1 KGHDR and CDR2 SFDVKD. Here the CDR3 reads CATVAQGANNEQFF. For the CDR3, the DNA is TGTGCCACCGTGGCACAGGGGGCGAACAATGAGCAGTTCTTC.

This clonotype was seen more than once but under ten times. V gene TRBV2 combines with J gene TRBJ1-1, with a possible D match to TRBD1 (5 bases). Germline lookup yields CDR1 SNHLY and CDR2 FYNNEI. The CDR3 runs to 14 residues. The V end lost 4 bases, the J end lost 0 bases, and 9 bases lay between the germline ends. The CDR3, as DNA: TGTGCCAGCAGTGGGGGCAGGGTGAACACTGAAGCTTTCTTT. It specifies CASSGGRVNTEAFF.

This clonotype was seen repeatedly, ten times or more. The rearrangement links TRBV27 to TRBJ2-5, with 7 bases identical to TRBD2. The CDR3 is 13 residues long. The junction had 2 bases not matched to a gene; V was cut back by 0 bases and J by 7 bases. Germline CDR1 and CDR2: MNHEY and SMNVEV (reference sequence). The CDR3 bases are TGTGCCAGCAGTTTATCTTGGGAGGGGACCCAGTACTTC. Protein sequence: CASSLSWEGTQYF.

This clonotype occurred many times. V gene TRBV7-2 combines with J gene TRBJ1-2; D might be TRBD1 (6 bases). The CDR3 is 15 residues long. V gave up 0 bases and J gave up 5 bases, with 13 bases separating them. In germline, CDR1 is SGHTA, CDR2 FQGNSA. The CDR3 loop reads CASSLAGAGQYGYTF. CDR3 bases: TGTGCCAGCAGCTTAGCGGGGGCGGGGCAGTATGGCTACACCTTC. Using reference TRBV7-2 and TRBJ1-2 for the parts outside the CDR3, the full variable domain is GAGVSQSPSNKVTEKGKDVELRCDPISGHTALYWYRQSLGQGLEFLIYFQGNSAPDKSGLPSDRFSAERTGGSVSTLTIQRTQQEDSAVYLCASSLAGAGQYGYTFGSGTRLTVV.

The V call is TRBV6-1, the J call TRBJ1-4; 11 bases fit TRBD1. Germline values: CDR1 MNHNS, CDR2 SASEGT. The CDR3 consists of 15 residues. The trim removed 4 bases at V and 7 bases at J, leaving 5 bases unmatched. The CDR3 loop reads CASSARDRGFEKLFF. The CDR3 DNA sequence: TGTGCCAGCAGTGCCCGGGACAGGGGGTTTGAAAAACTGTTTTTT.

This clonotype was seen at least ten times. This chain joins TRBV7-2 and TRBJ2-1, with D hard to call. Germline CDR1 reads SGHTA; CDR2 reads FQGNSA. Between the trimmed V and J ends, which lost 5 bases and 12 bases, there was a span of 17 bases. The CDR3 runs 13 residues. For the CDR3, the DNA is TGTGCCAGCAGCCCCTACCTGGGCAAGGGGCAGTTCTTC. It translates to CASSPYLGKGQFF. Together with reference TRBV7-2 and TRBJ2-1, the CDR3 gives the full variable domain: GAGVSQSPSNKVTEKGKDVELRCDPISGHTALYWYRQSLGQGLEFLIYFQGNSAPDKSGLPSDRFSAERTGGSVSTLTIQRTQQEDSAVYLCASSPYLGKGQFFGPGTRLTVL.

This clonotype was observed many times. The V and J genes are TRBV2 and TRBJ2-1; no clear D. The CDR3 covers 14 residues. With 3 bases removed from V and 4 bases from J, the gap between germline ends came to 10 bases. The V gene's germline CDR1 is SNHLY and CDR2 FYNNEI. CDR3 sequence (DNA): TGTGCCAGCAGTGATCGGACCGGGTACAATGAGCAGTTCTTC. It yields the protein CASSDRTGYNEQFF.

The chain couples TRBV20-1 to TRBJ1-2; 8 nucleotides agree with TRBD1. There are 14 residues in the CDR3. The germline V gene encodes CDR1 DFQATT and CDR2 SNEGSKA (reference sequence). V was pared by 3 bases and J by 3 bases, with 6 bases of the junction left unmatched. This CDR3 is CSASGRGQDYGYTF. CDR3 bases: TGCAGTGCTAGCGGGAGGGGACAGGACTATGGCTACACCTTC.